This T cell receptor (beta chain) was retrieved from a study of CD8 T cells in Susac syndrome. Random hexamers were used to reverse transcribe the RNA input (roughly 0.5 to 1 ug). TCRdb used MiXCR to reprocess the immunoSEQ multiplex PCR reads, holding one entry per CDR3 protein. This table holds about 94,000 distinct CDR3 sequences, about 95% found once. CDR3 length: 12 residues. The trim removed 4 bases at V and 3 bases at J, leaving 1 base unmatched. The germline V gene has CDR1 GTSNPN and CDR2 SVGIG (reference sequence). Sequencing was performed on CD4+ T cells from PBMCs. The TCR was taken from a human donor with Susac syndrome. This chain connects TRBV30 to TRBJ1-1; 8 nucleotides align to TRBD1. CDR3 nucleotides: TGTGCCTGGACAGGGGGCTACACTGAAGCTTTCTTT. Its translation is CAWTGGYTEAFF. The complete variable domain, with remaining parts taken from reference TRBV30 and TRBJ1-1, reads SQTIHQWPATLVQPVGSPLSLECTVEGTSNPNLYWYRQAAGRGLQLLFYSVGIGQISSEVPQNLSASRPQDRQFILSSKKLLLSDSGFYLCAWTGGYTEAFFGQGTRLTVV.